This paragraph reports one TCR beta chain. The study drew participants aged about 18 to 95 years from about two dozen US areas. The ends lost 4 bases at V and 2 bases at J; junction bases unmatched: 3. The CDR3 consists of 14 residues. Per germline, CDR1 SGHRS and CDR2 YFSETQ. Libraries were prepared by immunoSEQ multiplex PCR; TCRdb keeps only in-frame clonotypes and omits some of them. The sample lists under 200,000 clones, roughly nine tenths occurring once. This sample is drawn from a study of blood T cell repertoires in COVID-19. Turning to the study itself: Cohort 3 recovered donors had two negative PCRs, clearance, or symptom resolution. Some COVID-19 samples were acute and others convalescent; all came from the United States, Italy and Spain. From T cells, B-cell-depleted T cells, or PBMCs came the material, which was cDNA or gDNA.

Sample: PBMCs or T cells enriched from blood (not recorded which). This TCR was recovered from a woman aged 35 to 49 in a cohort exposed to, infected with or recovered from COVID-19 (not recorded which). This chain uses TRBV5-1 with TRBJ2-5; 9 bases line up with TRBD2. The CDR3, as DNA: TGCGCCAGCAGCCCGGGACTAGCTCAAGAGACCCAGTACTTC. Translating it yields CASSPGLAQETQYF.